This TCR beta chain was captured in a study of cytomegalovirus exposure and HLA in healthy donors. Study observations and caveats: In an earlier analysis, about 87% or about 30%: the productive usage of most TCR beta V segments. Cytomegalovirus association was listed for around 170 TCR beta chains.

CDR3 length: 14 amino acids. The V gene's germline CDR1 is LNHNV and CDR2 YYDKDF (reference sequence). V was pared by 0 bases and J by 5 bases, with 11 bases between. PCR was performed using 60 Vbeta and 13 Jbeta primers. Per the study methods: Later analysis identified roughly 82 million unique TCR beta chains, some 10 million shared. The method was immunoSEQ multiplex PCR; TCRdb's version includes in-frame clones alone and lacks a portion of them. V and J calls and clone size follow that table, whereas D and trimming were derived from the DNA. This sample has some 190,000 clones, with about 83% found just once. The study sampled nominally healthy donors, though unrecorded immune exposures were likely. Concerning this clone: Its antigen is currently unknown.

J is TRBJ2-7 and V is TRBV15; D unresolved. This clonotype originated in a female donor in good health and CMV-seronegative. Sequencing input: PBMCs. CDR3 sequence (DNA): TGTGCCACCAGCAGAGAGAGTTCGCGCGACGAGCAGTACTTC. This translates into CATSRESSRDEQYF. Looking up the rest from reference TRBV15 and TRBJ2-7 gives the full variable domain: DAMVIQNPRYQVTQFGKPVTLSCSQTLNHNVMYWYQQKSSQAPKLLFHYYDKDFNNEADTPDNFQSRRPNTSFCFLDIRSPGLGDTAMYLCATSRESSRDEQYFGPGTRLTVT.